This entry lists 32 T cell receptor beta chains sequenced from one sample in a study of metastatic and nonmetastatic thyroid tumors. Among the patients, none had received any treatment before thyroid surgery. TCRdb re-called clones from the PCR reads using MiXCR. The sample consists of over 15,000 clones, roughly 26% of them appearing once. Sequencing was done on a sample of tumor tissue. The receptors were sampled from a female donor with papillary thyroid cancer or a benign thyroid nodule (not recorded which). Some clones in this sample may be carry-over from other donors' samples.

This clone has just a few counts. The rearrangement links TRBV5-1 to TRBJ2-1; D is unclear. V gave up 2 bases and J gave up 13 bases, with 4 bases separating them. In germline, CDR1 is SGHRS, CDR2 YFSETQ. The CDR3 spans 9 residues. CDR3 loop: CASSLGQFF. Written as DNA, the CDR3 is TGCGCCAGCAGCTTAGGTCAGTTCTTC.

This clone was detected only a few times. Since a much larger clone is just one base distant, this may be a read error. The chain carries TRBV10-3 and TRBJ1-4; D is unresolved. In germline, CDR1 is ENHRY, CDR2 SYGVKD. The CDR3 loop spans 14 amino acids. The CDR3 spells CAISESDKNEELFF. The CDR3 DNA follows: TGTGCCATCAGTGAGTCGGATAAGAATGAAGAACTGTTTTTT.

This clone showed up many times. This chain connects TRBV19 to TRBJ1-3, with 7 bases lining up with TRBD1. CDR3 length: 16 residues. Per the germline V gene, CDR1 is LNHDA and CDR2 is SQIVND (reference sequence). J lost 0 bases, V lost 6 bases, and 8 bases had no gene match. The CDR3 region is CASSPTTGYSGNTIYF. The CDR3 DNA follows: TGTGCCAGTAGCCCTACGACAGGGTACTCTGGAAACACCATATATTTT. The full variable domain, rest sourced from reference TRBV19 and TRBJ1-3, is DGGITQSPKYLFRKEGQNVTLSCEQNLNHDAMYWYRQDPGQGLRLIYYSQIVNDFQKGDIAEGYSVSREKKESFPLTVTSAQKNPTAFYLCASSPTTGYSGNTIYFGEGSWLTVV.

This clone was seen at least ten times. The chain combines TRBV9 with TRBJ2-6; 11 nucleotides align to TRBD2. CDR3 length: 17 amino acids. V lost 1 base and J lost 0; bases outside the gene matches: 0. Germline loops: CDR1 SGDLS, CDR2 YYNGEE. CDR3 nucleotide sequence: TGTGCCAGCAGCGTACTAGCGGGGGGCTCTGGGGCCAACGTCCTGACTTTC. It yields the protein CASSVLAGGSGANVLTF. The full variable domain, with the rest looked up from reference TRBV9 and TRBJ2-6, is DSGVTQTPKHLITATGQRVTLRCSPRSGDLSVYWYQQSLDQGLQFLIQYYNGEERAKGNILERFSAQQFPDLHSELNLSSLELGDSALYFCASSVLAGGSGANVLTFGAGSRLTVL.

This clone is labeled medium-sized. V usage is TRBV7-2 and J usage is TRBJ2-5; 9 bases fit TRBD2. Germline CDR1 reads SGHTA; CDR2 reads FQGNSA. V lost 0 bases to trimming and J lost 5 bases; unmatched junction nucleotides: 4. This CDR3 contains 15 residues. The CDR3 region is CASSLAGLAQETQYF. The CDR3 bases are TGTGCCAGCAGCTTAGCGGGACTAGCACAGGAGACCCAGTACTTC.

This sequence joins TRBV11-3 and TRBJ2-7; D is unresolved. Trimming removed 1 base at V and 3 bases at J, with 7 bases between. This CDR3 comprises 13 residues. CDR1 SGHNT and CDR2 YENEEA come from the germline V gene. The DNA for the CDR3 is TGTGCCAGCAGCTTAGGAAAGAACTACGAGCAGTACTTC. Amino acids: CASSLGKNYEQYF.

This clone was recorded many times. The V call is TRBV20-1, the J call TRBJ2-2; D may be TRBD2 (7 bases). V lost 6 bases and J 4 bases, leaving 12 bases between the germline ends. The CDR3 consists of 13 residues. Germline V CDR1 and CDR2: DFQATT, SNEGSKA (reference sequence). The CDR3 nucleotides are TGCAGTGCCAACAGGGAGGGCACCGGGGAGCTGTTTTTT. Protein: CSANREGTGELFF.

This chain joins TRBV19 and TRBJ1-5; a weak D match, TRBD1 (5 bases). Trimming pared 4 bases from V and 1 base from J, leaving 14 bases between. The CDR3 totals 16 residues. Per germline, CDR1 LNHDA and CDR2 SQIVND (reference sequence). Written as DNA, the CDR3 is TGTGCCAGTAGTAGGGGGAATTTGGGGAGCAATCAGCCCCAGCATTTT. This encodes CASSRGNLGSNQPQHF.

The V and J genes are TRBV20-1 and TRBJ2-5; 10 nucleotides match TRBD1. The germline V gene has CDR1 DFQATT and CDR2 SNEGSKA (reference sequence). The CDR3 sequence is 14 residues long. V shed 2 bases, J shed 6 bases, and the junction held 6 bases outside the gene matches. DNA for the CDR3: TGCAGTGCTAGAACGACAGGGGGCGCAAAGACCCAGTACTTC. This translates into CSARTTGGAKTQYF.

This clone was observed many times. A much larger clone sits a single nucleotide away, making a read error possible. The V and J genes are TRBV20-1 and TRBJ2-3; unclear D gene. V was cut by 3 bases and J by 14 bases, with 6 bases left in between. The CDR3 has 8 residues. Germline V lookup: CDR1 DFQATT, CDR2 SNEGSKA (reference sequence). CDR3 amino acids: CSASSRYF. The CDR3 coding sequence is TGCAGTGCTAGCTCTAGGTATTTT.

In this sample, this clone turned up many times. V and J are TRBV9 and TRBJ2-1, with TRBD2 matching 9 bases. The CDR3 is 15 residues long. Germline V gene sequence: CDR1 SGDLS, CDR2 YYNGEE. The trim removed 0 bases at V and 7 bases at J, leaving 5 bases unmatched. CDR3 nucleotide sequence: TGTGCCAGCAGCGTAGAAAAGCGGGGGGTTAATGAGCAGTTCTTC. Amino acids: CASSVEKRGVNEQFF.

This clone showed up just a few times. Being one base from a much bigger clone, this may be a read error. The V gene is TRBV25-1, the J gene TRBJ2-3; tentatively, D is TRBD2 (5 bases). There are 19 residues in the CDR3. V lost 3 bases, J lost 0 bases, and 22 bases lay in between. CDR1 MGHDK and CDR2 SYGVNS come from the germline V gene. The CDR3 loop is CASSDSPVGLYTSTDTQYF. CDR3 DNA: TGTGCCAGCAGTGACTCCCCCGTCGGACTGTATACTAGCACAGATACGCAGTATTTT.

The V and J genes are TRBV6-2 or TRBV6-3 and TRBJ1-3; D is undetermined. V dropped 2 bases and J dropped 2 bases, with 7 bases sitting between them. The CDR3 contains 14 residues. The V gene's germline CDR1 is MNHEY and CDR2 SVGEGT. The chain's CDR3 is CASSYLLTGNTIYF. Here the CDR3 DNA reads TGTGCCAGCAGTTACCTGCTTACTGGAAACACCATATATTTT.

This clone showed up many times. One base away lies a much larger clone, so this may be a sequencing read error. The chain is built from TRBV27 and TRBJ2-1; D is ambiguous. Trimming took 2 bases from V and 9 from J, leaving 5 bases between them. Germline values: CDR1 MNHEY, CDR2 SMNVEV (reference sequence). CDR3 length equals 11 residues. DNA of the CDR3: TGTGCCAGCAGTTTAAGGTGTGAGCAGTTCTTC. Amino acids: CASSLRCEQFF.

This clone was counted only a few times. The J gene is TRBJ2-3, the V gene TRBV27; 8 bases are a match to TRBD2. V shed 6 bases and J 6 bases; nucleotides not matched to a gene: 5. Germline loops: CDR1 MNHEY, CDR2 SMNVEV (reference sequence). This CDR3 region has 13 residues. In DNA form, the CDR3 reads TGTGCCAGCAGCCCGACTAGCGCCGATACGCAGTATTTT. Its translation: CASSPTSADTQYF.

This clone was observed at least ten times. This chain connects TRBV6-1 to TRBJ2-2; weak D call: TRBD1 (5 bases). The CDR3 contains 14 residues. Trimming took 4 bases from V and 7 from J, leaving 13 bases between them. Germline V lookup: CDR1 MNHNS, CDR2 SASEGT. The CDR3 nucleotides are TGTGCCAGCAGTGTAAGGGGCCCCAGCGGGGAGCTGTTTTTT. Translating it yields CASSVRGPSGELFF.

The CDR3 region has the DNA TGTGCCAGCAGCGTACAGGGGAGTGCCGGGGAGCTGTTTTTT. Translating it yields CASSVQGSAGELFF. This chain uses TRBV9 with TRBJ2-2, with D perhaps matching TRBD1 (6 bases). Germline CDR1 reads SGDLS; CDR2 reads YYNGEE. The length of the CDR3 is 14 residues. The V and J ends lost 1 base and 6 bases respectively, with 10 bases between them.

The gene calls are TRBV7-9 and TRBJ2-1, with a tentative D call TRBD2 (6 bases). The germline CDR1 and CDR2 sequences are SEHNR and FQNEAQ (reference sequence). V lost 5 bases, J lost 5 bases, and 7 bases lay in between. This CDR3 has 12 amino acids. CDR3 in amino acids: CASSRGDNEQFF. The CDR3 coding sequence is TGTGCCAGCAGCCGCGGGGACAATGAGCAGTTCTTC.

This clone turned up a few times. A single base separates this from a much larger clone, so it may be a read error. The chain recombines TRBV7-3 with TRBJ1-4; D ambiguous. Between the trimmed V and J ends, which lost 5 bases and 0 bases, there was a span of 13 bases. CDR3 length equals 16 residues. Per the germline V gene, CDR1 is SGHTA and CDR2 is FQGTGA. The CDR3 loop is CASSLPDPSTNEKLFF. In DNA form, the CDR3 reads TGTGCCAGCAGCCTCCCCGACCCATCAACTAATGAAAAACTGTTTTTT.

Ten or more counts support this clone. The chain is built from TRBV18 and TRBJ2-5; D may be TRBD1 (5 bases). The V and J ends lost 0 bases and 2 bases respectively, with 10 bases between them. The CDR3 runs to 15 residues. Looked up from germline, CDR1 is KGHSH and CDR2 is LQKENI. CDR3 nucleotide sequence: TGTGCCAGCTCACCACCGGGGCAGAGACAAGAGACCCAGTACTTC. Residues: CASSPPGQRQETQYF.

This clone was observed a handful of times. V usage is TRBV20-1 and J usage is TRBJ2-1; possibly TRBD2 for D (6 bases). V lost 3 bases and J 3 bases, leaving 12 bases between the germline ends. CDR1 DFQATT and CDR2 SNEGSKA come from the germline V gene (reference sequence). The CDR3 is made up of 14 amino acids. This CDR3 reads CSASDGGGYNEQFF. The CDR3 DNA follows: TGCAGTGCTAGCGACGGGGGAGGCTACAATGAGCAGTTCTTC.

This clone was found many times. The chain links TRBV7-2 to TRBJ1-6; perhaps TRBD1 as D (6 bases). The germline V gene has CDR1 SGHTA and CDR2 FQGNSA. The CDR3 length is 18 residues. The V end was cut by 2 bases, the J end by 6 bases, with 20 bases between. CDR3 in amino acids: CASSLRGWETGPNSPLHF. The CDR3 DNA sequence: TGTGCCAGCAGCTTAAGAGGTTGGGAGACAGGACCTAATTCACCCCTCCACTTT. The full variable domain, with the rest looked up from reference TRBV7-2 and TRBJ1-6, is GAGVSQSPSNKVTEKGKDVELRCDPISGHTALYWYRQSLGQGLEFLIYFQGNSAPDKSGLPSDRFSAERTGGSVSTLTIQRTQQEDSAVYLCASSLRGWETGPNSPLHFGNGTRLTVT.

This clone occurred a few times. The chain combines TRBV19 with TRBJ2-7, with a weak D call TRBD2 (5 bases). Trimming shortened V by 5 bases and J by 4 bases, and 15 bases separated the two germline ends. Germline V CDR1 and CDR2: LNHDA, SQIVND (reference sequence). The CDR3 length is 14 residues. The chain's CDR3 is CASSAEAAGYEQYF. In DNA form, the CDR3 reads TGTGCCAGTAGTGCGGAGGCCGCGGGTTACGAGCAGTACTTC. The entire variable domain, with the rest obtained from reference TRBV19 and TRBJ2-7, is as follows: DGGITQSPKYLFRKEGQNVTLSCEQNLNHDAMYWYRQDPGQGLRLIYYSQIVNDFQKGDIAEGYSVSREKKESFPLTVTSAQKNPTAFYLCASSAEAAGYEQYFGPGTRLTVT.

This clone was seen ten or more times. The chain has TRBV10-3 and TRBJ2-2; 7 bases are a match to TRBD2. The J segment lost 3 bases and the V segment lost 8 bases, leaving 6 bases of the junction unmatched. Germline V gene lookup returns CDR1 ENHRY and CDR2 SYGVKD. This CDR3 region has 14 residues. The CDR3 region has the DNA TGTGCCATCTCCAGCGGGGAATACACCGGGGAGCTGTTTTTT. This codes for CAISSGEYTGELFF.

This clone was seen a few times. A much larger clone differs from this one at a single base, so this may be a read error. The identical CDR3 is also encoded by other nucleotide sequences in the sample. V and J are TRBV7-6 and TRBJ2-5; no clear D gene. This CDR3 region has 13 residues. CDR1 and CDR2 (germline): SGHVS, FNYEAQ. Between the trimmed V and J ends, which lost 1 base and 5 bases, there was a span of 8 bases. In DNA form, the CDR3 reads TGTGCCAGCAGCTTAGAACTTCAGGAGACCCAGTACTTC. The encoded protein is CASSLELQETQYF.

This clone was counted at least ten times. The rearrangement joins TRBV20-1 to TRBJ1-2, with D hard to call. The CDR3 is 9 residues long. Between the trimmed V and J ends, which lost 5 bases and 8 bases, there was a span of 6 bases. CDR1 is DFQATT and CDR2 is SNEGSKA in the germline V gene (reference sequence). CDR3 DNA: TGCAGTGCTCGGCAGGGCTACACCTTC. Its protein is CSARQGYTF.

This clone was seen ten or more times. V usage is TRBV27 and J usage is TRBJ2-7; 8 bases agree with TRBD2. Germline CDR1 and CDR2: MNHEY and SMNVEV (reference sequence). The CDR3 loop spans 12 amino acids. With V trimmed by 3 bases and J by 7 bases, 2 bases remained unmatched. The CDR3 coding sequence is TGTGCCAGCAGTTTTCGGGGGGGGGAGCAGTACTTC. This gives the protein CASSFRGGEQYF.

This clone was recorded many times. The chain combines TRBV24-1 with TRBJ2-1; D call uncertain. V lost 2 bases to trimming and J lost 8 bases, with 9 bases between them. CDR3 length: 13 amino acids. The V gene's germline CDR1 is KGHDR and CDR2 SFDVKD. The CDR3 DNA reads as TGTGCCACCAGTGATTCTCTAAGCGATGAGCAGTTCTTC. Encoded protein: CATSDSLSDEQFF.

This clone was counted ten times or more. V is TRBV10-3 and J is TRBJ1-6, with TRBD1 matching 8 bases. The V and J ends lost 10 bases and 4 bases, in that order; junction bases with no gene match: 9. The CDR3 has 15 residues. Looked up from germline, CDR1 is ENHRY and CDR2 is SYGVKD. The CDR3 protein is CATIHQGAYNSPLHF. CDR3 DNA sequence: TGTGCCACTATTCATCAGGGGGCGTATAATTCACCCCTCCACTTT.

The sample holds a few counts of this clone. V is TRBV15 and J is TRBJ2-3, with a weak D call TRBD2 (7 bases). Trimming removed 8 bases at V and 3 bases at J, with 18 bases between. Germline CDR1 is LNHNV and CDR2 is YYDKDF (reference sequence). The CDR3 sequence is 15 residues long. CDR3: CATRAGGGATDTQYF. CDR3 nucleotide sequence: TGTGCCACCCGCGCTGGAGGGGGGGCTACAGATACGCAGTATTTT.

The chain links TRBV13 to TRBJ2-3, with TRBD1 matching over 8 bases. This CDR3 is built from 17 residues. Germline assignment: CDR1 PRHDT and CDR2 FYEKMQ (reference sequence). Trimming took 5 bases from V and 3 from J; bases not matched to a gene: 13. This CDR3 is CASSSGTGTGCTDTQYF. The CDR3, as DNA: TGTGCCAGCAGCAGTGGAACCGGGACAGGTTGTACAGATACGCAGTATTTT. Supplemented by reference TRBV13 and TRBJ2-3, the full variable domain reads AAGVIQSPRHLIKEKRETATLKCYPIPRHDTVYWYQQGPGQDPQFLISFYEKMQSDKGSIPDRFSAQQFSDYHSELNMSSLELGDSALYFCASSSGTGTGCTDTQYFGPGTRLTVL.

The rearrangement uses TRBV5-1 and TRBJ2-7; 10 bases agree with TRBD1. Unmatched junction bases numbered 8, after V lost 0 bases and J lost 2 bases. This CDR3 comprises 17 residues. Germline CDR1 reads SGHRS; CDR2 reads YFSETQ. CDR3 protein: CASSLVSADRGTYEQYF. The CDR3 bases are TGCGCCAGCAGCTTGGTATCCGCGGACAGGGGGACCTACGAGCAGTACTTC.